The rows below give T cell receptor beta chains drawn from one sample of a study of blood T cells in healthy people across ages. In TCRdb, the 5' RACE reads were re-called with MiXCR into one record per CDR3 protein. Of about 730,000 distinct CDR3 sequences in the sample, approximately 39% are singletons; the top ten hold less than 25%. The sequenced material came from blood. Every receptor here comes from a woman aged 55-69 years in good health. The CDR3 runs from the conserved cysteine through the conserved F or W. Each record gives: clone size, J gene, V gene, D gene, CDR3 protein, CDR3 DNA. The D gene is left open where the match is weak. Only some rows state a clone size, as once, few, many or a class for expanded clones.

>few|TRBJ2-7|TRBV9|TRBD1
CASSVRTGESEQYF
TGTGCCAGCAGCGTAAGGACAGGGGAATCCGAGCAGTACTTC
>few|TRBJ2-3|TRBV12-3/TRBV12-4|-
CASSLARVWDTQYF
TGTGCCAGCAGTTTGGCCAGGGTTTGGGATACGCAGTATTTT
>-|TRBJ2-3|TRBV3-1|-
CASSQSAISTDTQYF
TGTGCCAGCAGCCAGTCGGCGATCAGCACAGATACGCAGTATTTT
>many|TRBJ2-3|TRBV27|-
CASSRRTDTQYF
TGTGCCAGCAGCCGTCGCACAGATACGCAGTATTTT
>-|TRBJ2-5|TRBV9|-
CASSGEDRPFETQYF
TGTGCCAGCAGCGGAGAGGACAGACCCTTCGAGACCCAGTACTTC
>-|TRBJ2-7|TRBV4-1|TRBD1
CASSQGKANRGHEQYF
TGCGCCAGCAGCCAAGGCAAGGCTAACAGGGGGCACGAGCAGTACTTC
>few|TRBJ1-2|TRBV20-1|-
CSAGRAHYGYTF
TGCAGTGCCGGCCGGGCCCACTATGGCTACACCTTC
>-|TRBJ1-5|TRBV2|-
CASSDLRGSNQPQHF
TGTGCCAGCAGTGATCTTCGAGGGAGCAATCAGCCCCAGCATTTT
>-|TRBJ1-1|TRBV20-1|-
CSARDPEAFF
TGCAGTGCTAGAGATCCTGAAGCTTTCTTT
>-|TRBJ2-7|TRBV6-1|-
CASSRETHRSSYEQYF
TGTGCCAGCAGTAGGGAGACGCACCGTAGCTCCTACGAGCAGTACTTC
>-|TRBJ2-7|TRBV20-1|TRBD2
CSARTSSGVYEQYF
TGCAGTGCTAGAACCTCGAGCGGGGTCTACGAGCAGTACTTC
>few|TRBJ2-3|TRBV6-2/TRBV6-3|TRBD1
CASSYEGAGTGGTDTQYF
TGTGCCAGCAGTTACGAGGGTGCAGGCACAGGGGGCACAGATACGCAGTATTTT
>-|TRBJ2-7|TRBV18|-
CASSAEVGLNEQYF
TGTGCCAGCTCAGCCGAGGTGGGGCTCAACGAGCAGTACTTC
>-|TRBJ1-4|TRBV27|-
CASRPHTTNEKLFF
TGTGCCAGCAGACCACATACAACTAATGAAAAACTGTTTTTT
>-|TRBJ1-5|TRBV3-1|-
CASSPGPFNQPQHF
TGTGCCAGCAGCCCGGGACCCTTCAATCAGCCCCAGCATTTT
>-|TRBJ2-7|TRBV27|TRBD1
CASSPYPGQGDEQYF
TGTGCCAGCAGTCCCTACCCGGGACAGGGCGACGAGCAGTACTTC
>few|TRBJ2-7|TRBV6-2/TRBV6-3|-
CASTPGTYEQYF
TGTGCCAGCACTCCAGGGACGTACGAGCAGTACTTC
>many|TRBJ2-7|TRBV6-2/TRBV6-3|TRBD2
CASSLAGATYEQYF
TGTGCCAGCAGCTTAGCGGGGGCAACCTACGAGCAGTACTTC
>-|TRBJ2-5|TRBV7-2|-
CASSTYRETQYF
TGTGCCAGCAGCACCTACAGAGAGACCCAGTACTTC
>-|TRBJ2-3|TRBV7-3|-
CASSLSPQDTQYF
TGTGCCAGCAGCTTATCACCCCAAGATACGCAGTATTTT
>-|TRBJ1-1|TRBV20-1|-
CSARDVRTEAFF
TGCAGTGCTAGAGATGTCCGGACTGAAGCTTTCTTT
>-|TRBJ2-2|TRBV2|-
CASRGNGELFF
TGTGCCAGCAGAGGGAACGGGGAGCTGTTTTTT
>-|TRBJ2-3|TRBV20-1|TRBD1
CSARELTGATDTQYF
TGCAGTGCTAGAGAGCTAACAGGGGCCACAGATACGCAGTATTTT
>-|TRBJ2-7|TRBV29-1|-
CSVSGTVDTSYEQYF
TGCAGCGTTTCCGGGACTGTAGATACCTCCTACGAGCAGTACTTC
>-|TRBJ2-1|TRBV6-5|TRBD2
CASSYQASGANNERFF
TGTGCCAGCAGTTATCAGGCTAGCGGGGCTAACAATGAGCGGTTCTTC
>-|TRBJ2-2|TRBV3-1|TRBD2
CASSQPRYGGADTGELFF
TGTGCCAGCAGCCAGCCTCGGTACGGGGGGGCCGACACCGGGGAGCTGTTTTTT
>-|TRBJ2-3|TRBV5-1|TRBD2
CASSLANGAGVTTDTQYF
TGCGCCAGCAGCTTGGCCAATGGAGCGGGGGTTACTACAGATACGCAGTATTTT
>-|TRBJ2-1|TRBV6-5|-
CASNPSDANGNEQFF
TGTGCCAGCAACCCTTCGGACGCGAACGGCAATGAGCAGTTCTTC
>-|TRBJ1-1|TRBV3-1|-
CASSHGQPNTEAFF
TGTGCCAGCAGCCATGGACAGCCGAACACTGAAGCTTTCTTT
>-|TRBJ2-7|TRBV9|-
CASSVATGPHEQYF
TGTGCCAGCAGCGTAGCTACGGGACCCCACGAGCAGTACTTC
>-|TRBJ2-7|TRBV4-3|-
CASSQGGGQVDEQYF
TGCGCCAGCAGCCAAGGAGGGGGACAAGTGGACGAGCAGTACTTC
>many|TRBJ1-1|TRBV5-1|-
CASSLVGDTEAFF
TGTGCCAGCAGCTTAGTGGGGGACACTGAAGCTTTCTTT
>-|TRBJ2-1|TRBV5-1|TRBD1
CASQGVRSIFHREQFF
TGCGCCAGCCAGGGGGTTCGGAGTATTTTCCACAGGGAGCAGTTCTTC
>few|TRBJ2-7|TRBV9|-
CASSPDGKSYEQYF
TGTGCCAGCAGCCCGGACGGGAAGTCCTACGAGCAGTACTTC
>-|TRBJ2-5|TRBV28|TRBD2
CASRTPGREETQYF
TGTGCCAGCAGAACTCCAGGGAGGGAGGAGACCCAGTACTTC
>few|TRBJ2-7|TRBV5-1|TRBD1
CASSNRGSGGNREQYF
TGCGCCAGCAGCAACCGTGGATCAGGGGGAAATCGCGAGCAGTACTTC
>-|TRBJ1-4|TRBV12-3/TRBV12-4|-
CASCQGDQKEEKLFF
TGTGCCAGCTGTCAGGGAGACCAAAAGGAAGAAAAACTGTTTTTT
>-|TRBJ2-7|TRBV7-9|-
CASSLEDIYEQYF
TGTGCCAGCAGCTTAGAGGACATCTACGAGCAGTACTTC
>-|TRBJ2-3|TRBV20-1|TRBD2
CSAPSGGAADTQYF
TGCAGTGCGCCAAGCGGGGGGGCCGCAGATACGCAGTATTTT
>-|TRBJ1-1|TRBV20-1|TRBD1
CSARDWDRGGNTEAFF
TGCAGTGCTAGAGATTGGGACAGGGGTGGGAACACTGAAGCTTTCTTT
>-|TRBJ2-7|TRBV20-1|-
CSAQAGQSSYEQYF
TGCAGTGCCCAGGCAGGGCAAAGCTCCTACGAGCAGTACTTC
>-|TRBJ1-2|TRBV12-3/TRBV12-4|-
CTNGNYGYTF
TGTACCAATGGCAACTATGGCTACACCTTC
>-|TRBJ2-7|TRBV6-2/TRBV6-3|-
CASSAPRAGTYNEQYF
TGTGCCAGCAGTGCCCCACGGGCGGGAACCTACAATGAGCAGTACTTC
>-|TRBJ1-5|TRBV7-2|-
CASSPRAPGEPQHF
TGTGCCAGCAGCCCACGGGCGCCGGGGGAACCCCAGCATTTT
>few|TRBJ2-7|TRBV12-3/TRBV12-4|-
CASSLEEGSGEQYF
TGTGCCAGCAGTTTAGAGGAGGGGTCCGGGGAGCAGTACTTC
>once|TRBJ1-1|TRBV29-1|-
CSVNGKLNTEAFF
TGCAGCGTTAATGGAAAGCTGAACACTGAAGCTTTCTTT
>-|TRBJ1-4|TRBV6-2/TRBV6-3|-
CASSYGQPDEKLFF
TGTGCCAGCAGTTACGGTCAGCCTGATGAAAAACTGTTTTTT
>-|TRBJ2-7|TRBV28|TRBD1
CASSLSGQGVYEQYF
TGTGCCAGCAGTTTATCCGGACAGGGCGTCTACGAGCAGTACTTC
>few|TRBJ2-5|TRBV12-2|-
CASRSTGGEFYEEYF
TGTGCAAGTCGCTCAACGGGCGGAGAGTTCTACGAGGAGTACTTC
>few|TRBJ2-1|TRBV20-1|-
CSASNLGLADNEQFF
TGCAGTGCTAGTAATCTCGGTCTAGCCGACAATGAGCAGTTCTTC
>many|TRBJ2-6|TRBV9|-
CASSERDWGSGANVLTF
TGTGCCAGCAGCGAGAGGGACTGGGGCTCTGGGGCCAACGTCCTGACTTTC
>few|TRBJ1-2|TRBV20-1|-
CSARGEVGRYTF
TGCAGTGCTAGGGGAGAGGTGGGTCGCTACACCTTC
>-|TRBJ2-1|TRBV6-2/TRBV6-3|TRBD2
CASGLAGANEQFF
TGTGCCAGCGGACTAGCGGGGGCCAATGAGCAGTTCTTC
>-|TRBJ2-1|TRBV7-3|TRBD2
CASSSIAGANNEQFF
TGTGCCAGCAGCAGTATAGCGGGGGCTAACAATGAGCAGTTCTTC